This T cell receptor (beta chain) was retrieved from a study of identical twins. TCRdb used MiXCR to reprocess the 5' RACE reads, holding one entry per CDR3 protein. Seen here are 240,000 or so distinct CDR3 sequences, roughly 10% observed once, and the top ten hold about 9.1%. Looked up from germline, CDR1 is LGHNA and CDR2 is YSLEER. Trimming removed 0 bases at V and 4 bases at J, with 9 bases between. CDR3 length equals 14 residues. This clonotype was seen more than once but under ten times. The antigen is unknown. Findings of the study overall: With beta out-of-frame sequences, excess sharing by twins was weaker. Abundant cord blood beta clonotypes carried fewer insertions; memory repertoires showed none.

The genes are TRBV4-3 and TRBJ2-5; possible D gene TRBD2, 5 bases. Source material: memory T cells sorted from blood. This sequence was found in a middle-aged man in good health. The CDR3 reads CASSQDSLAETQYF. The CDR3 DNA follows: TGCGCCAGCAGCCAAGATAGCCTAGCAGAGACCCAGTACTTC.